Below are 2 T cell receptor beta chains sequenced from a single sample in a study of breast tumors, draining lymph nodes, adjacent tissues. Breast cancer patients provided tissue from their axillary draining lymph nodes. In TCRdb, the multiplex PCR reads were re-called with MiXCR into one record per CDR3 protein. This sample yields approximately 230,000 distinct CDR3 sequences, of which under 40% are seen a single time; approximately 3.7% belongs to the top ten. Sequenced input: axillary lymph node tissue. These receptors were taken from a female donor with breast cancer. Some clones in this sample may be carry-over from other donors' samples.

This clonotype was counted ten times or more. The V gene is TRBV5-8, the J gene TRBJ2-5, with D uncertain. Per the germline V gene, CDR1 is SGHTS and CDR2 is YDEGEE. Trimming shortened V by 2 bases and J by 1 base, and 12 bases separated the two germline ends. This CDR3 region has 15 residues. The CDR3 sequence is CASSLGRNSQETQYF. The CDR3 region has the DNA TGTGCCAGCAGCTTAGGACGGAACTCCCAAGAGACCCAGTACTTC.

In its sample, this clonotype was seen a few times. CDR3 in amino acids: CSVNRGHETQYF. The DNA of the CDR3 is TGCAGCGTGAACAGGGGGCACGAGACCCAGTACTTC. The rearrangement uses TRBV29-1 and TRBJ2-5, with TRBD1 identical over 9 bases. The CDR3 has 12 residues. The germline V gene encodes CDR1 SQVTM and CDR2 ANQGSEA. The ends lost 6 bases at V and 5 bases at J; junction bases unmatched: 4.